Included here is one T cell receptor (beta chain) sequence, with context. As originally analysed: Reference gene primers were amplified, and this amplification served to estimate nucleated cell counts. Profiled with immunoSEQ multiplex PCR; TCRdb holds only in-frame clones, not every one. That table furnishes V, J and clone size, whereas the DNA furnished D and trimming. The sample contains under 300,000 clones, around four fifths of which appear only once. The data were taken from a study of blood T cell repertoires in COVID-19. Whole-study context: The United States, Italy and Spain provided the acute and convalescent COVID-19 samples. Nucleic acid was either cDNA or gDNA, and it came from T cells, B-cell-depleted T cells, or PBMCs.

Germline V gene data show CDR1 as SGDLS and CDR2 as YYNGEE. The CDR3 has 13 residues. V gave up 2 bases and J gave up 6 bases, with 9 bases separating them. Sequenced sample: peripheral blood. The TCR originated in a man aged 25-45 years who had recovered from COVID-19. This chain joins TRBV9 and TRBJ2-1, with D tentatively TRBD1 (6 bases). The CDR3 DNA reads TGTGCCAGCAGCGTCGGACAGATCAATGAGCAGTTCTTC. This gives the protein CASSVGQINEQFF.